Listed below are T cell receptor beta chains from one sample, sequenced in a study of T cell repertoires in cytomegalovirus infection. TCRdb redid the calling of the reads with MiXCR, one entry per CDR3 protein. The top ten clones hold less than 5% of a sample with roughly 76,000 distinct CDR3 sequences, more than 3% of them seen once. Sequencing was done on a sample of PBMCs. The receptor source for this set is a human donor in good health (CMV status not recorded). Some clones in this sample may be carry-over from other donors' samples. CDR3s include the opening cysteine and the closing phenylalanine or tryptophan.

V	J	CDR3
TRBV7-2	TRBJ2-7	CASGDYRGPYEQYF
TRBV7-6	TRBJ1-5	CASSLVQNQPQHF
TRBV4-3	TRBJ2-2	CASSQANRAGELFF
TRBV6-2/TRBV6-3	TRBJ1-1	CASSYSRLGTAEAFF
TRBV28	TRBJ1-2	CASSLTGLAGYTF
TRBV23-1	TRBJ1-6	CASSRRDRANSPLHF
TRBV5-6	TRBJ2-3	CASSLEVSTDTQYF
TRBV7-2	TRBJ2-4	CASSFWQAMTKNIQYF
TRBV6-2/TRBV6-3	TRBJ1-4	CASSYGGTVEKLFF
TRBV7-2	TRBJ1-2	CASKTGTDNYGYTF
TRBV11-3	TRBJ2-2	CASSPPGGDDTGELFF
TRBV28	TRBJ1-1	CASSGTGYKAFF
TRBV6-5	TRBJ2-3	CASSPGHSGSSQYF
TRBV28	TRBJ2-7	CASSLLSGGSEQYF
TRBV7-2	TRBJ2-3	CASSAQGDTQYF
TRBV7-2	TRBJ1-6	CASSLNRANSPLHF
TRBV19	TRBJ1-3	CASGFGNTIYF
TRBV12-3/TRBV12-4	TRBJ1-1	CASSSGWVTEAFF
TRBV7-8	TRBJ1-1	CASSLPTGGIEAFF
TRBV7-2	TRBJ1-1	CASSLYADTEAFF
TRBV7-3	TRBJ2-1	CASSSVGTKGRNEQFF
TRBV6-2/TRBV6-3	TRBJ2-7	CASKKGASAAYEQYF
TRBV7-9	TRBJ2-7	CASSLYDQRGFYEQYF